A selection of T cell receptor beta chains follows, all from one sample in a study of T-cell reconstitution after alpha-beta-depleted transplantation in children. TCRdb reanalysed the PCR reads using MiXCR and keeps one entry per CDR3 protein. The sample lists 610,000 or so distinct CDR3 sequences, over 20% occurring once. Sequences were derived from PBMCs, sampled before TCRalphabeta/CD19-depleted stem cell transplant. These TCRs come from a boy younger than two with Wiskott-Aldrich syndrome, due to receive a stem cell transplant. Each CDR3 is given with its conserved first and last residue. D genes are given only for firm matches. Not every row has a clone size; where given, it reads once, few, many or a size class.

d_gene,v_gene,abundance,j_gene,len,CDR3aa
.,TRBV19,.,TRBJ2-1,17,CASSIGGWDNIPNEQFF
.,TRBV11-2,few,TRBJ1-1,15,CASSLGLLMNTEAFF
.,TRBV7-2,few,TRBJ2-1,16,CASSLRRGQQYNEQFF
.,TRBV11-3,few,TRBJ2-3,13,CASSLDPEDTQYF
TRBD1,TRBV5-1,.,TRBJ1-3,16,CASSLAGTGFGNTIYF
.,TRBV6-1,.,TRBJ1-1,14,CASRKEQMNTEAFF
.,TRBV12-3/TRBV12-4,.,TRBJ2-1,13,CASSSVGANEQFF
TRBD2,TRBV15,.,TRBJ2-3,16,CATSRGGRAWIDTQYF
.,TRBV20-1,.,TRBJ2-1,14,CSASRQGSYNEQFF
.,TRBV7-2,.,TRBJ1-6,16,CASSLAGAGARKTLHF
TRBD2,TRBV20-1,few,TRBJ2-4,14,CSAMGEGPKNIQYF
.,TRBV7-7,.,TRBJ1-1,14,CASSPGLWNTEAFF
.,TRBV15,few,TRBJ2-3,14,CATSRVRGTDTQYF
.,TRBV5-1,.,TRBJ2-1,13,CASSFDRLNEQFF
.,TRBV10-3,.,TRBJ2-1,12,CAIAGTAVEQFF
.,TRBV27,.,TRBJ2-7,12,CAGLGIAYEQYF
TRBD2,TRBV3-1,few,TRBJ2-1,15,CASSQRLAGDSEQFF
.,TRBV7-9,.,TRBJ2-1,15,CASSLEGGPYNEQFF
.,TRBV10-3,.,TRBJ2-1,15,CAIGLGTRLGSEQFF